The rows below give T cell receptor beta chains drawn from one sample of a study of OX40 agonist ivuxolimab in advanced cancers. Method: immunoSEQ multiplex PCR; TCRdb's copy keeps in-frame clones and lacks some. The sample shows roughly 75,000 clones, roughly 91% of them seen only once. Sequences were derived from CD4+ or CD8+ T cells sorted from blood, sampled in a trial of the OX40 agonist ivuxolimab. The receptor source for this set is an adult with an advanced solid tumor such as melanoma, head and neck, liver or kidney cancer. CDR3s include the opening cysteine and the closing phenylalanine or tryptophan. A D gene is named only where the DNA matches it firmly. A row's size may be missing; if present it is once, few, many or a size class.

clone_size,j_call,v_call,d_call,cdr3_nt,cdr3_aa
.,TRBJ1-6,TRBV27,TRBD1,TGTGCCAGCAGGGGCCGGGACAGGGGTTATTCACCCCTCCACTTT,CASRGRDRGYSPLHF
.,TRBJ1-3,TRBV15,.,TGTGCCACCAGCAGAGCAGGGAACTCTGGAAACACCATATATTTT,CATSRAGNSGNTIYF
few,TRBJ1-2,TRBV28,.,TGTGCCAGCATGAAACAGGGTTATGGCTACACCTTC,CASMKQGYGYTF
.,TRBJ1-5,TRBV19,.,TGTGCCAGTAGTATAGGGGACGGAGCTAATCAGCCCCAGCATTTT,CASSIGDGANQPQHF
.,TRBJ2-5,TRBV28,.,TGTGCCAGCCTCAGGGGATTCCAAGAGACCCAGTACTTC,CASLRGFQETQYF
.,TRBJ2-7,TRBV28,TRBD2,TGTGCCAGCAGTAGGGGGACTAGCGGGAACATCGCCTACGAGCAGTACTTC,CASSRGTSGNIAYEQYF
once,TRBJ1-5,TRBV4-1,.,TGCGCCAGCAGCCAAGGGGGTGGTGTGCGGAAGGATACCCAGCATTTT,CASSQGGGVRKDTQHF
.,TRBJ2-1,TRBV7-2,.,TGTGCCAGCAGCCCGACGCAAGGGGCTCGTGAGCAGTTCTTC,CASSPTQGAREQFF
.,TRBJ1-1,TRBV12-5,TRBD1,TGTGCTAGTGGTTGGATACAGGGGGAAGCTTTCTTT,CASGWIQGEAFF
.,TRBJ2-5,TRBV7-2,TRBD1,TGTGCCAGCAGCCCAACAGGGGCGTCACTCCTCGGGGAGACCCAGTACTTC,CASSPTGASLLGETQYF
.,TRBJ2-7,TRBV27,.,TGTGCCAGCAGTACGACAAACGGCGAGCAGTACTTC,CASSTTNGEQYF
.,TRBJ1-6,TRBV19,TRBD1,TGTGCCAGTAGATCCACAGGGGGCCACGACAGGTTCTATAATTCACCCCTCCACTTT,CASRSTGGHDRFYNSPLHF
.,TRBJ2-7,TRBV5-1,.,TGCGCCAGCAGCTTTTCTGGGGCGGACGAGCAGTACTTC,CASSFSGADEQYF
.,TRBJ1-3,TRBV19,.,TGTGCCAGTAGTATAGAGACAACTGGAAACACCATATATTTT,CASSIETTGNTIYF
.,TRBJ1-5,TRBV6-5,.,TGTGCCAGCGGTCTGGGGGGGTCACGCAATCAGCCCCAGCATTTT,CASGLGGSRNQPQHF
few,TRBJ1-3,TRBV7-2,.,TGTGCCAGCAGCTTGGGCCCTCAAGCAGGAAACACCATATATTTT,CASSLGPQAGNTIYF
.,TRBJ2-5,TRBV11-1,TRBD1,TGTGCCAGCAGACTAACAGGGGGCCTAAAAGAGACCCAGTACTTC,CASRLTGGLKETQYF